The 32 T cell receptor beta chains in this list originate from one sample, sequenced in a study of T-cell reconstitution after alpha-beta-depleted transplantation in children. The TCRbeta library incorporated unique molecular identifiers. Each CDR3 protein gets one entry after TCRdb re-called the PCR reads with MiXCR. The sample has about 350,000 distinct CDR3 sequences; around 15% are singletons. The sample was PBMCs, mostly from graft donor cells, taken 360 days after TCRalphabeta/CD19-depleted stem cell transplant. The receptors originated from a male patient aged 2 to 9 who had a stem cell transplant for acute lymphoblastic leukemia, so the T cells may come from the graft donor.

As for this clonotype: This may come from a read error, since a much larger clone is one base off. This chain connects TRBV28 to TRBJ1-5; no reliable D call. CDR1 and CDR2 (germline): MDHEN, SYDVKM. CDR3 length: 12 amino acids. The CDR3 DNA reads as TGTGCCAGCCGAAATAGCAATAAGCCCCAGCATTTT. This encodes CASRNSNKPQHF.

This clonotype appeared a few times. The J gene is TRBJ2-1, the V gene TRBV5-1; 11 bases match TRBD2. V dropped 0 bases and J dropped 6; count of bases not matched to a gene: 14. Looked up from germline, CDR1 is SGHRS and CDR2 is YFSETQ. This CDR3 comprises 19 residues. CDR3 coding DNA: TGCGCCAGCAGCTTGGGATGGGTAGCGGGAGGGCCACACGGCAATGAGCAGTTCTTC. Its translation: CASSLGWVAGGPHGNEQFF.

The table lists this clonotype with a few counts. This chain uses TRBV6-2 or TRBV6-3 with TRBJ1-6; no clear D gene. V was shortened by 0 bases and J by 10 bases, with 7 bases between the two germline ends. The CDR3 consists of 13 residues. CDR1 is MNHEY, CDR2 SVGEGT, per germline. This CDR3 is CASSYSPGSPLHF. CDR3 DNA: TGTGCCAGCAGTTACTCGCCGGGATCACCCCTCCACTTT.

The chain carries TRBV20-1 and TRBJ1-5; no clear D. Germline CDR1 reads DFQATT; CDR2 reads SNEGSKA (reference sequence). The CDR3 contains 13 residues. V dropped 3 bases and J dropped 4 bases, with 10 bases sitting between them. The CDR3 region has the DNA TGCAGTGCTAGTTGGCAGGTTAATCAGCCCCAGCATTTT. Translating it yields CSASWQVNQPQHF.

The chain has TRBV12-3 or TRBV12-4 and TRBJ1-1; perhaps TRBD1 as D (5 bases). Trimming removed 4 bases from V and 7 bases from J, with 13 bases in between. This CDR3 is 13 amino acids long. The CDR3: CASSSPGTHEAFF. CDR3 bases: TGTGCCAGCAGTTCCCCCGGGACCCATGAAGCTTTCTTT.

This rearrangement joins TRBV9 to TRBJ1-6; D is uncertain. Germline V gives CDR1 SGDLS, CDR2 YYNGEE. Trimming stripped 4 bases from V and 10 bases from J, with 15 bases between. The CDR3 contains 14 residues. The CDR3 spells CASSSHLGNSPLHF. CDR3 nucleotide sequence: TGTGCCAGCAGCTCCCACCTAGGGAACTCACCCCTCCACTTT.

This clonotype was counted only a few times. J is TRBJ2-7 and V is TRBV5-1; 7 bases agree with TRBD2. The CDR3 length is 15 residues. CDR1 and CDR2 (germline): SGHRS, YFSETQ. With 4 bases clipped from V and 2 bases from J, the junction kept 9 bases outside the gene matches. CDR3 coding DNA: TGCGCCAGCAGCGATACAGCGGGACTCCCCTACGAGCAGTACTTC. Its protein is CASSDTAGLPYEQYF.

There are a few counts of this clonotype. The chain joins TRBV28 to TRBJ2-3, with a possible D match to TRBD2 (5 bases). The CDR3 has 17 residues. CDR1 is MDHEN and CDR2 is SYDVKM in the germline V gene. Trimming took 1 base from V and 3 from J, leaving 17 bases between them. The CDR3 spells CASSLLSGLRKTDTQYF. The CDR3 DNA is TGTGCCAGCAGTTTATTGTCCGGACTTAGAAAGACAGATACGCAGTATTTT.

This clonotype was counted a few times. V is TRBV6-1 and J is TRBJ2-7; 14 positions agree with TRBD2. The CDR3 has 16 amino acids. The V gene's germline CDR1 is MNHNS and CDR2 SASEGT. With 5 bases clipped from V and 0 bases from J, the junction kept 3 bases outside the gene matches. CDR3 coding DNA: TGTGCCAGCAGTCGGACTAGCGGGAGGACCTCCTACGAGCAGTACTTC. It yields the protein CASSRTSGRTSYEQYF.

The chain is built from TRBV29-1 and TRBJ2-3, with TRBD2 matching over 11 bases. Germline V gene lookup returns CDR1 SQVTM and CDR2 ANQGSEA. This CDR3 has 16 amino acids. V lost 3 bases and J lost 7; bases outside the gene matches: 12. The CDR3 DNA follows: TGCAGCGTTGATAATCAGGGAACTAGCGGGAGATATACGCAGTATTTT. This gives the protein CSVDNQGTSGRYTQYF.

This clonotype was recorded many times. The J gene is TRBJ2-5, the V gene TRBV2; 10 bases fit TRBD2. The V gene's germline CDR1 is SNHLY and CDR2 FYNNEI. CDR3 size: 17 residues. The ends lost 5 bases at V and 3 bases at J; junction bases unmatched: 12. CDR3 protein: CASSSPASGGMEETQYF. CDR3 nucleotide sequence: TGTGCCAGCAGTTCGCCGGCTAGCGGGGGAATGGAAGAGACCCAGTACTTC.

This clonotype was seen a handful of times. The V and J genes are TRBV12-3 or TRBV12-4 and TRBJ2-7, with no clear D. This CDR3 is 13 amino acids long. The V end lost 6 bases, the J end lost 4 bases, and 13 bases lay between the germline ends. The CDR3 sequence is CASSPDPLYEQYF. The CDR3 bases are TGTGCCAGCAGCCCGGACCCCCTTTACGAGCAGTACTTC.

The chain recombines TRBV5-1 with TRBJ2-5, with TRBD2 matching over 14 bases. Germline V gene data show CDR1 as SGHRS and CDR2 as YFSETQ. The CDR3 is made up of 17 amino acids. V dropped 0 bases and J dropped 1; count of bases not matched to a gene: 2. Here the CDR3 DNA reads TGCGCCAGCAGCTTGGGACTAGCGGGAGGGTCCCAAGAGACCCAGTACTTC. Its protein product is CASSLGLAGGSQETQYF.

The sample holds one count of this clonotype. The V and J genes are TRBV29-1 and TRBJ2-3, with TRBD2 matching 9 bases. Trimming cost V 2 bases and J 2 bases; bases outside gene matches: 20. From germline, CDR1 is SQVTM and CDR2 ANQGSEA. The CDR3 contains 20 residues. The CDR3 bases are TGCAGCGTTGAAACTCCCCCGGTTGCGGGGGGGCCTAAGGTCACAGATACGCAGTATTTT. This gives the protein CSVETPPVAGGPKVTDTQYF.

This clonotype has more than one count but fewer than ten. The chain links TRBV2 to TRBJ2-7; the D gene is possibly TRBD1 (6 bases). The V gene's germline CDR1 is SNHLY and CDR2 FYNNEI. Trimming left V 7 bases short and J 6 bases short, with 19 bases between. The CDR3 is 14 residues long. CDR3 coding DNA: TGTGCCAGCACTCACAGGGCTGTGAGTGGCGAGCAGTACTTC. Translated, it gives CASTHRAVSGEQYF.

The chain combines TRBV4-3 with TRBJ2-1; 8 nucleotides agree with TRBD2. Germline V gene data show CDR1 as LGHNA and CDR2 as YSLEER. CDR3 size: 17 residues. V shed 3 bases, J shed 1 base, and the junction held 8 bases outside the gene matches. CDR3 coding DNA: TGCGCCAGCAGCCAGGGGGGCGGGAGGCTTTCCTACAATGAGCAGTTCTTC. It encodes CASSQGGGRLSYNEQFF.

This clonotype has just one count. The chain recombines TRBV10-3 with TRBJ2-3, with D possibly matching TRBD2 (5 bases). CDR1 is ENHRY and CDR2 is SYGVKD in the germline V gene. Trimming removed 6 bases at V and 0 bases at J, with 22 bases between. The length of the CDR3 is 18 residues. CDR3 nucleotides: TGTGCCATCAGACCTCTCATCGGGGAAATTTCTAGCACAGATACGCAGTATTTT. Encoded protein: CAIRPLIGEISSTDTQYF.

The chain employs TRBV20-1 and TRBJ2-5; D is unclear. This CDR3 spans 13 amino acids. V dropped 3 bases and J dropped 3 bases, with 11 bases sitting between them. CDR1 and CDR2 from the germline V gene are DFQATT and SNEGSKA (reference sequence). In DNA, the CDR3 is TGCAGTGCTAGGGATTTGGCGGAAGAGACCCAGTACTTC. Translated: CSARDLAEETQYF.

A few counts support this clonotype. The CDR3 DNA reads as TGTGCCAGCAGCGTAGGGACTCACAATGAGCAGTTCTTC. Amino acid sequence: CASSVGTHNEQFF. The gene calls are TRBV9 and TRBJ2-1; TRBD2 might be the D (5 bases). Per the germline V gene, CDR1 is SGDLS and CDR2 is YYNGEE. V lost 0 bases to trimming and J lost 5 bases, with 6 bases between them. The CDR3 is made up of 13 amino acids. Filled out from reference TRBV9 and TRBJ2-1, the complete variable domain reads DSGVTQTPKHLITATGQRVTLRCSPRSGDLSVYWYQQSLDQGLQFLIQYYNGEERAKGNILERFSAQQFPDLHSELNLSSLELGDSALYFCASSVGTHNEQFFGPGTRLTVL.

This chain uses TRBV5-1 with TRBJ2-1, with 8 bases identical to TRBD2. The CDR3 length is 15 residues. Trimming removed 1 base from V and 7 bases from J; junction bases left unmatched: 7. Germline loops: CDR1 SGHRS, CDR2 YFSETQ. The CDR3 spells CASSLRASGWNEQFF. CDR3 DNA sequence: TGCGCCAGCAGCTTGCGAGCTAGCGGGTGGAATGAGCAGTTCTTC.

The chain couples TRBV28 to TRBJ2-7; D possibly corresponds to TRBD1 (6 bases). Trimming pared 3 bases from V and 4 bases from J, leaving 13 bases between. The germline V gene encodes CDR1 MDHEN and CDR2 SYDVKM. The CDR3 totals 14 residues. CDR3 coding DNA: TGTGCCAGCAGTTTTGGGGGCGGTGGATACGAGCAGTACTTC. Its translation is CASSFGGGGYEQYF.

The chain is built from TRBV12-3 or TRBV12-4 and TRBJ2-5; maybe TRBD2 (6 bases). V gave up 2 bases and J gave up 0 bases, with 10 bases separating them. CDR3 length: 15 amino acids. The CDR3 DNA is TGTGCCAGCAGTTTACTGGCGGGGCACCAAGAGACCCAGTACTTC. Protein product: CASSLLAGHQETQYF.

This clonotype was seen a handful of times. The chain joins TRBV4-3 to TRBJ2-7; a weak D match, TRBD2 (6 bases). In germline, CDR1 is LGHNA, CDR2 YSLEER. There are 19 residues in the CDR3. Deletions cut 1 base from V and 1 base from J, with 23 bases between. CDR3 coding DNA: TGCGCCAGCAGCCAAGTTTCGTACGACCCGGGACTCCCATCCTACGAGCAGTACTTC. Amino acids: CASSQVSYDPGLPSYEQYF.

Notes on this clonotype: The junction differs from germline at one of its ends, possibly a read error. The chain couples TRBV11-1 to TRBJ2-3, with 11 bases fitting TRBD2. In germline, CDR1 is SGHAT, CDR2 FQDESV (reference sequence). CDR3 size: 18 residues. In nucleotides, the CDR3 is TGTGCCAGCAGCCAGACTAGCGGGAACTATACTAGCATAGATACGCAGTATTTT. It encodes CASSQTSGNYTSIDTQYF.

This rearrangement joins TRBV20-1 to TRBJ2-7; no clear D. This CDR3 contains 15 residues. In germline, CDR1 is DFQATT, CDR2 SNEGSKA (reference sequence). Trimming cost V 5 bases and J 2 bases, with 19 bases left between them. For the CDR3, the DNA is TGCAGTGCTGGCCGGGCTTCAGCTGGAACCTACGAGCAGTACTTC. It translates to CSAGRASAGTYEQYF.

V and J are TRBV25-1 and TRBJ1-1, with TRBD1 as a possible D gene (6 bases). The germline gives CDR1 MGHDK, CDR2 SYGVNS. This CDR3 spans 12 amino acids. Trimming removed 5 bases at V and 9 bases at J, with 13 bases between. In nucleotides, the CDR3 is TGTGCCAGCAGTTTTCTAACAGGGAAAGCTTTCTTT. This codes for CASSFLTGKAFF. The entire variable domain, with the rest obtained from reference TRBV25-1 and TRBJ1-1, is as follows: EADIYQTPRYLVIGTGKKITLECSQTMGHDKMYWYQQDPGMELHLIHYSYGVNSTEKGDLSSESTVSRIRTEHFPLTLESARPSHTSQYLCASSFLTGKAFFGQGTRLTVV.

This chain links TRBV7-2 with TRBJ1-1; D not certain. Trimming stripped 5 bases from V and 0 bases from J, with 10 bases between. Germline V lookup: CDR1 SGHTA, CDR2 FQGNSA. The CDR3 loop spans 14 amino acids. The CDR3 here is CASSGPGMNTEAFF. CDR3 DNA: TGTGCCAGCAGCGGCCCAGGAATGAACACTGAAGCTTTCTTT.

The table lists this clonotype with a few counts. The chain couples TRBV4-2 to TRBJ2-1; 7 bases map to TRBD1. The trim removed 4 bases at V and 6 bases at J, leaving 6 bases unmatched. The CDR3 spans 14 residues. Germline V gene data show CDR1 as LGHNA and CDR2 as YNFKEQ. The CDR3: CASSRNRGPNEQFF. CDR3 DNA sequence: TGTGCCAGCAGCCGGAACAGGGGCCCCAATGAGCAGTTCTTC.

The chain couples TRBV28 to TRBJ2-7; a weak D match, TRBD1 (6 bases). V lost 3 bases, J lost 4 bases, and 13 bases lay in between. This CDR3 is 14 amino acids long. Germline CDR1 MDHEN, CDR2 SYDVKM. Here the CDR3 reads CASSLDGTNYEQYF. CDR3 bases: TGTGCCAGCAGTTTGGACGGGACAAATTACGAGCAGTACTTC.

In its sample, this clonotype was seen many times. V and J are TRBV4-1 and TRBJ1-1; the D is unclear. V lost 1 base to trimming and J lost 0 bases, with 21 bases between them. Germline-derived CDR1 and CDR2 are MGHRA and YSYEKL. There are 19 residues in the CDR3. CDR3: CASSQGKWIEEFMNTEAFF. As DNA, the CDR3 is TGCGCCAGCAGCCAAGGGAAGTGGATAGAGGAGTTCATGAACACTGAAGCTTTCTTT.

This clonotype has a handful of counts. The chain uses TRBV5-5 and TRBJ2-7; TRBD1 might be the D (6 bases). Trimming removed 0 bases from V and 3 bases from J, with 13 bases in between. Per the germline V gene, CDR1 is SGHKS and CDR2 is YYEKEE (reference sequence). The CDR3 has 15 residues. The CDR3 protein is CASSLVPGADYEQYF. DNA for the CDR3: TGTGCCAGCAGCTTGGTTCCAGGGGCGGACTACGAGCAGTACTTC. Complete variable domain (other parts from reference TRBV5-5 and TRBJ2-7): DAGVTQSPTHLIKTRGQQVTLRCSPISGHKSVSWYQQVLGQGPQFIFQYYEKEERGRGNFPDRFSARQFPNYSSELNVNALLLGDSALYLCASSLVPGADYEQYFGPGTRLTVT.

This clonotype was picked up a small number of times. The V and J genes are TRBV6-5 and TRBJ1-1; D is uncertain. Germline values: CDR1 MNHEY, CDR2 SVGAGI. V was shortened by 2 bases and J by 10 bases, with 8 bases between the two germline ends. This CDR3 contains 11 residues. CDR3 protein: CASSYKQRAFF. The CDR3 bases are TGTGCCAGCAGTTACAAGCAGCGAGCTTTCTTT.